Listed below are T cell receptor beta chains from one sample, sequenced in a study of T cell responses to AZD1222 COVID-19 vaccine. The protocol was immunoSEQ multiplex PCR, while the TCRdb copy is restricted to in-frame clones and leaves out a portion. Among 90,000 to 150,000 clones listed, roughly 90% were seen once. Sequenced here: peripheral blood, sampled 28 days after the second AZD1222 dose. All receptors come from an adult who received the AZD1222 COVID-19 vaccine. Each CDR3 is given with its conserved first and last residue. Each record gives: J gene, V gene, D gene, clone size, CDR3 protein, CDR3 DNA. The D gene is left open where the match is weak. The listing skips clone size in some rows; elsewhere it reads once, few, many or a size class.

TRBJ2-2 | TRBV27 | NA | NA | CASSFGGDTGELFF | TGTGCCAGCAGTTTCGGGGGAGACACCGGGGAGCTGTTTTTT
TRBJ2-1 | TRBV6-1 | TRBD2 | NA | CASSEVGTTQFF | TGTGCCAGCAGTGAGGTCGGGACTACTCAGTTCTTC
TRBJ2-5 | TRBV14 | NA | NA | CASSQRPSVSQTQYF | TGTGCCAGCAGCCAACGCCCTTCAGTTTCGCAGACCCAGTACTTC
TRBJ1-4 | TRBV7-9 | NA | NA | CASSLLVANEKLFF | TGTGCCAGCAGCCTTTTAGTGGCTAATGAAAAACTGTTTTTT
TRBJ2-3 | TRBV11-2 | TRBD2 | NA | CASSTPRGGPRNTDTQYF | TGTGCCAGCAGCACGCCTCGCGGGGGGCCAAGAAACACAGATACGCAGTATTTT
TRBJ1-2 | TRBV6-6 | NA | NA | CATQRQFNYGYTF | TGTGCCACTCAACGGCAGTTTAACTATGGCTACACCTTC
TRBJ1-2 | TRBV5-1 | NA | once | CASSTFGGYGYTF | TGCGCCAGCAGCACGTTCGGGGGGTATGGCTACACCTTC
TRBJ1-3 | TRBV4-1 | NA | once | CASSHPRMEGNTIYF | TGCGCCAGCAGCCACCCGCGGATGGAAGGAAACACCATATATTTT
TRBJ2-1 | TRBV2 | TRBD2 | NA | CASRTSGSKQFF | TGTGCCAGCAGGACTAGCGGGAGTAAGCAGTTCTTC
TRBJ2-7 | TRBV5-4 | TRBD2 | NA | CASSTLSGITPREQYF | TGTGCCAGCAGCACATTAAGCGGGATCACCCCCCGGGAGCAGTACTTC
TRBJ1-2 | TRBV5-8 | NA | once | CASSLYNGYGYTF | TGTGCCAGCAGCTTGTATAATGGGTATGGCTACACCTTC
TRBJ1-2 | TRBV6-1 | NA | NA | CASSEGNRDYGYTF | TGTGCCAGCAGTGAAGGAAACAGGGACTATGGCTACACCTTC
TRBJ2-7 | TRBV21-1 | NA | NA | CASSKVSSRGRSGVYEQYF | TGTGCCAGCAGCAAAGTAAGTAGTCGGGGAAGGTCCGGCGTCTACGAGCAGTACTTC
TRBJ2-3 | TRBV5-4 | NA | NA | CATQGGRTDTQYF | TGTGCCACCCAGGGGGGGCGCACAGATACGCAGTATTTT
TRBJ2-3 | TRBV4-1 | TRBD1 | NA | CASSQDGPGQVADTQYF | TGCGCCAGCAGCCAAGACGGTCCGGGACAGGTTGCAGATACGCAGTATTTT
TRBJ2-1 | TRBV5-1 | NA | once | CASSLEPTNEQFF | TGCGCCAGCAGCTTGGAGCCCACGAATGAGCAGTTCTTC
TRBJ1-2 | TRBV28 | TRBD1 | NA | CASSLGGQGIRSYTF | TGTGCCAGCAGTTTAGGGGGACAGGGGATTAGGAGCTACACCTTC
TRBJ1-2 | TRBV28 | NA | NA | CASSFRALFAGGYTF | TGTGCCAGCAGTTTCCGAGCCCTTTTTGCCGGGGGCTACACCTTC
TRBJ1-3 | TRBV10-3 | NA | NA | CAISESSGRSGNTIYF | TGTGCCATCAGTGAGTCTTCAGGGCGATCTGGAAACACCATATATTTT
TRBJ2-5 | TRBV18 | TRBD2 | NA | CASSPTSGGETQYF | TGTGCCAGCTCACCGACTAGCGGTGGCGAGACCCAGTACTTC
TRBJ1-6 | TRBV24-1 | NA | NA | CATSDSGYNSPLHF | TGTGCCACCAGTGACAGCGGCTATAATTCACCCCTCCACTTT
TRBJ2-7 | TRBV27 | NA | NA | CASSLQGIPYEQYF | TGTGCCAGCAGTTTACAGGGAATCCCCTACGAGCAGTACTTC
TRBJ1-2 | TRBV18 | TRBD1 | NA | CASSTGQGLDGYTF | TGTGCCAGCTCAACGGGACAGGGGTTAGATGGCTACACCTTC
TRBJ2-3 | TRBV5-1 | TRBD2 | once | CASSVGSSGSPLRGTDTQYF | TGCGCCAGCAGCGTTGGTTCTAGCGGGAGTCCGTTAAGAGGCACAGATACGCAGTATTTT
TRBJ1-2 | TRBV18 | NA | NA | CASSPGVTEGRYTF | TGTGCCAGCTCACCAGGAGTGACAGAGGGTCGCTACACCTTC
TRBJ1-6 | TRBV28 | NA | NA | CASSLSVGLGGSPLHF | TGTGCCAGCAGTTTATCGGTCGGACTAGGTGGGTCACCCCTCCACTTT
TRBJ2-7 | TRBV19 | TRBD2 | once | CATSLGAGGAYEQYF | TGTGCCACCTCCCTTGGTGCGGGAGGGGCCTACGAGCAGTACTTC
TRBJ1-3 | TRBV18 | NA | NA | CASQRNEGYAGNTIYF | TGTGCCAGCCAGAGGAATGAGGGGTACGCTGGAAACACCATATATTTT
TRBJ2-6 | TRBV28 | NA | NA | CASSSGSGANVLTF | TGTGCCAGCAGCTCAGGGTCTGGGGCCAACGTCCTGACTTTC